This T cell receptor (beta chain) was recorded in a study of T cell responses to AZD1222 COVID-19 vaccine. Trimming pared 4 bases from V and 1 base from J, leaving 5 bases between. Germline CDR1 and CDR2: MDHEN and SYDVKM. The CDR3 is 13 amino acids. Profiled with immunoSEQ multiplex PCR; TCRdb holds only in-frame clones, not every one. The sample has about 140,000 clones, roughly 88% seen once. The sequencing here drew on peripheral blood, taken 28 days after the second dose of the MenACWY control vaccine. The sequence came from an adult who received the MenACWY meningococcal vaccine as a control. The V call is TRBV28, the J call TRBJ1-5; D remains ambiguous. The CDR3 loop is CASSSLSNQPQHF. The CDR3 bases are TGTGCCAGCAGTTCCTTGAGCAATCAGCCCCAGCATTTT.